This TCR beta chain was sequenced during a study of T cells in tuberculosis. General study results and limits: Smaller alpha distances in active tuberculosis partly reflected shorter CDR3-alpha lengths.

Comment on this clone: Its matching antigen is unknown.

The germline V gene encodes CDR1 SGHRS and CDR2 YFSETQ. CDR3 length: 15 amino acids. V was pared by 4 bases and J by 5 bases, with 13 bases between. TCRdb keeps only in-frame clones here, not all; method: immunoSEQ multiplex PCR. The sample lists around 43,000 clones; around 95% were seen once. V and J are TRBV5-1 and TRBJ1-6; no clear D. This TCR derives from a donor aged 10 to 29 with latent tuberculosis or without tuberculosis infection. The material sequenced was PBMCs. Here the CDR3 DNA reads TGCGCCAGCAGCATGACCGGGAGCAATAATTCACCCCTCCACTTT. As protein: CASSMTGSNNSPLHF.